The following is a T cell receptor (beta chain) sequence with its context. The V gene's germline CDR1 is MNHNS and CDR2 SASEGT. This CDR3 is 16 amino acids long. The ends were cut back, 2 bases at V and 0 bases at J, with 11 bases in the middle. This specimen belongs to a study of OX40 agonist ivuxolimab in advanced cancers. The method was immunoSEQ multiplex PCR; TCRdb's version includes in-frame clones alone and lacks a portion of them. The sample gives 72,000 or so clones, approximately 89% of which show up once; roughly an eighth is in the top ten. This clonotype was obtained from an adult with an advanced solid tumor such as melanoma, head and neck, liver or kidney cancer. The chain links TRBV6-1 to TRBJ1-3; D gene uncertain. The specimen was CD4+ or CD8+ T cells sorted from blood, collected in a trial of the OX40 agonist ivuxolimab. Here the CDR3 reads CASSEWRASSGNTIYF. The CDR3 DNA sequence: TGTGCCAGCAGTGAATGGCGGGCCTCCTCTGGAAACACCATATATTTT.